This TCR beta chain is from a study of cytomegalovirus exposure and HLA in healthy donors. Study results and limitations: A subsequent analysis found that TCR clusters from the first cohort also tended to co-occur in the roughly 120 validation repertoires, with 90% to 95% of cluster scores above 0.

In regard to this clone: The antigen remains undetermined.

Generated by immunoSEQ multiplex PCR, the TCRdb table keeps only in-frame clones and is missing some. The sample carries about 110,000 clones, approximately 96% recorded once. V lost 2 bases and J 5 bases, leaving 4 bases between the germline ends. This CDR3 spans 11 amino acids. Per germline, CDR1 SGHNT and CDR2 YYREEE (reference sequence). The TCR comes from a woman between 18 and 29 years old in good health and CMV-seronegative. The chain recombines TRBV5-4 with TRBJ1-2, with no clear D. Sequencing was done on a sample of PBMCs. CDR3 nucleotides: TGTGCCAGCAGCTTCGGGTATGGCTACACCTTC. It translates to CASSFGYGYTF.